Listed below are T cell receptor beta chains from one sample, sequenced in a study of blood T cell repertoires in COVID-19. TCRdb keeps only in-frame clones here, not all; method: immunoSEQ multiplex PCR. The sample includes roughly 250,000 clones, about 88% of them seen just once. Sequenced input: peripheral blood. The receptors stem from a woman aged 40 to 50 who had recovered from COVID-19. Each CDR3 is given with its conserved first and last residue. The order of the fields is clone size, V gene, J gene, D gene, CDR3 protein, CDR3 DNA. The D gene is left open where the match is weak. Only part of the rows carry a size: once, few, many, or a class if the clone is expanded.

NA,TRBV27,TRBJ1-1,NA,CASTPGRMNTEAFF,TGTGCCAGCACCCCCGGGAGGATGAACACTGAAGCTTTCTTT
NA,TRBV6-5,TRBJ2-1,TRBD1,CASSYPGQGSYNEQFF,TGTGCCAGCAGTTACCCGGGACAGGGTTCCTACAATGAGCAGTTCTTC
NA,TRBV9,TRBJ1-2,TRBD1,CASSPISGTATFYGYTF,TGTGCCAGCAGCCCGATTTCCGGGACAGCAACTTTCTATGGCTACACCTTC
NA,TRBV15,TRBJ2-5,TRBD1,CATLAQGTGETQYF,TGTGCCACCTTGGCACAGGGGACAGGAGAGACCCAGTACTTC
NA,TRBV15,TRBJ2-1,TRBD2,CATRRDPGGYNEQFF,TGTGCCACCAGGAGAGACCCGGGAGGATACAATGAGCAGTTCTTC
NA,TRBV19,TRBJ1-5,NA,CASTRGNSNQPQHF,TGTGCCAGTACCCGGGGAAATAGCAATCAGCCCCAGCATTTT
few,TRBV6-5,TRBJ2-3,TRBD2,CASRLAGGTDTQYF,TGTGCCAGCAGACTAGCGGGAGGCACAGATACGCAGTATTTT
NA,TRBV28,TRBJ2-7,NA,CASKGQGTIYEQYF,TGTGCCAGCAAGGGTCAGGGGACTATCTACGAGCAGTACTTC
NA,TRBV6-6,TRBJ1-3,NA,CASSRTGSGPSGNTIYF,TGTGCCAGCAGTCGCACAGGGTCAGGTCCCTCTGGAAACACCATATATTTT
once,TRBV7-9,TRBJ1-2,TRBD1,CASSTGGLPDGYTF,TGTGCCAGCAGCACAGGGGGCCTACCTGACGGCTACACCTTC
NA,TRBV19,TRBJ2-7,TRBD1,CASSIGGTGFYEQYF,TGTGCCAGTAGTATAGGTGGGACAGGGTTCTACGAGCAGTACTTC
NA,TRBV6-2/TRBV6-3,TRBJ1-5,TRBD1,CASSYSQGAGGQPQHF,TGTGCCAGCAGTTACTCACAGGGGGCCGGCGGTCAGCCCCAGCATTTT
NA,TRBV4-1,TRBJ2-7,NA,CASSLETISYEQYF,TGCGCCAGCAGCCTTGAGACAATATCCTACGAGCAGTACTTC
NA,TRBV25-1,TRBJ2-2,TRBD2,CASIPSGGWNTGELFF,TGTGCCAGCATTCCGAGCGGGGGCTGGAACACCGGGGAGCTGTTTTTT
NA,TRBV4-3,TRBJ2-3,TRBD2,CASSQVGTSDRTDTQYF,TGCGCCAGCAGCCAAGTAGGGACTAGCGACCGCACAGATACGCAGTATTTT
few,TRBV2,TRBJ1-2,NA,CASSAQLPSANYGYTF,TGTGCCAGCAGTGCACAGCTACCGTCGGCTAACTATGGCTACACCTTC
NA,TRBV1,TRBJ2-5,NA,CTSSQQRLAGNQETQYF,TGCACCAGCAGCCAACAGCGACTAGCGGGAAACCAAGAGACCCAGTACTTC
NA,TRBV5-4,TRBJ2-3,NA,CASSVDSGGTQYF,TGTGCCAGCAGCGTGGATAGCGGCGGTACGCAGTATTTT
NA,TRBV7-2,TRBJ2-7,NA,CASSLEVVSYEQYF,TGTGCCAGCAGCTTAGAAGTAGTCTCCTACGAGCAGTACTTC
NA,TRBV14,TRBJ1-2,NA,CASSPQDRYGYTF,TGTGCCAGCAGCCCACAGGACCGCTATGGCTACACCTTC
NA,TRBV2,TRBJ2-5,TRBD1,CASSGTGPRTQYF,TGTGCCAGCAGTGGGACAGGTCCCAGGACCCAGTACTTC
NA,TRBV15,TRBJ1-2,TRBD1,CATSRNPRGTLSYGYTF,TGTGCCACCAGCAGAAACCCCAGGGGGACCCTCTCCTATGGCTACACCTTC
NA,TRBV7-9,TRBJ1-2,NA,CASSLFSPANYGYTF,TGTGCCAGCAGCTTGTTCAGTCCTGCCAACTATGGCTACACCTTC
NA,TRBV7-2,TRBJ1-1,NA,CASSLAGLGEKAFF,TGTGCCAGCAGCTTAGCGGGGCTCGGTGAGAAAGCTTTCTTT
NA,TRBV7-9,TRBJ2-1,NA,CASSLGLAYNEQFF,TGTGCCAGCAGCTTAGGGCTAGCCTACAATGAGCAGTTCTTC
NA,TRBV27,TRBJ1-2,TRBD1,CASSFRDRVGGYTF,TGTGCCAGCAGTTTCCGGGACAGGGTTGGAGGCTACACCTTC
once,TRBV7-9,TRBJ2-1,TRBD2,CASSTLGGLAGGSQFF,TGTGCCAGCAGCACGCTCGGTGGACTAGCGGGAGGCAGTCAGTTCTTC